The clone carrying this TCR beta chain was seen a few times. TCRdb fed the 5' RACE reads into MiXCR, producing one record per CDR3 protein. The sample includes around 350,000 distinct CDR3 sequences, approximately 5.7% of them seen just once. The data belong to a study of T cells after yellow fever vaccination. Germline CDR1 is SGHRS and CDR2 is YFSETQ. Trimming removed 5 bases from V and 0 bases from J, with 12 bases in between. CDR3 length: 15 amino acids. The source material was PBMCs, sampled 5 days after the yellow fever booster vaccination. This chain joins TRBV5-1 and TRBJ2-1; TRBD2 is a possible D gene (5 bases). This sequence originates from a man aged 25 to 40 who received the YFV17D yellow fever vaccine. The CDR3 spells CASRRPGSSYNEQFF. In DNA, the CDR3 is TGCGCCAGCAGACGGCCGGGAAGCTCCTACAATGAGCAGTTCTTC.